Each of the 17 T cell receptor beta chains below was sequenced from the same sample in a study of T cells in Graves' hyperthyroidism and ophthalmopathy. Amplification yielded TCR beta CDR3 regions, with RNA transcripts as the source. During a first-round RT-PCR of the TCR CDR3, the HTBI primer set was used. TCRdb re-derived calls from the multiplex PCR reads in MiXCR, one entry per CDR3 protein. This table has about 690,000 distinct CDR3 sequences, 17% appearing once. Sequenced input: blood. These receptors all stem from a man in his forties or fifties with Graves' hyperthyroidism.

The genes are TRBV18 and TRBJ1-1; possible D gene TRBD1, 5 bases. Germline lookup yields CDR1 KGHSH and CDR2 LQKENI. The CDR3 has 15 residues. The V gene lost 5 bases and the J gene lost 0 bases, with 13 bases spanning the gap. CDR3 sequence reads: CASSTNRDVNTEAFF. For the CDR3, the DNA is TGTGCCAGCTCAACGAATAGGGACGTGAACACTGAAGCTTTCTTT. The whole variable domain, remainder taken from reference TRBV18 and TRBJ1-1, is NAGVMQNPRHLVRRRGQEARLRCSPMKGHSHVYWYRQLPEEGLKFMVYLQKENIIDESGMPKERFSAEFPKEGPSILRIQQVVRGDSAAYFCASSTNRDVNTEAFFGQGTRLTVV.

About this clonotype itself: The junction differs from germline at one of its ends, possibly a read error. The chain joins TRBV14 to TRBJ2-3, with TRBD1 matching 9 bases. The CDR3 consists of 15 residues. Germline V gene sequence: CDR1 SGHDN, CDR2 FVKESK. The CDR3, as DNA: TGTGCCAGCAGCCCAACAGGGGGCCCGGGAGATACGGAGTATTTT. Translating gives CASSPTGGPGDTEYF.

This chain uses TRBV3-1 with TRBJ2-7; D gene uncertain. CDR1 LGHDT and CDR2 YNNKEL come from the germline V gene (reference sequence). Trimming removed 2 bases from V and 8 bases from J, with 10 bases in between. This CDR3 has 12 amino acids. CDR3 protein: CASSQQKDKQYF. The CDR3 DNA sequence: TGTGCCAGCAGCCAACAAAAAGATAAGCAGTACTTC.

There are many counts of this clonotype. The chain links TRBV11-2 to TRBJ2-3; possibly TRBD2 for D (6 bases). V was shortened by 5 bases and J by 5 bases, with 17 bases between the two germline ends. The CDR3 is 15 amino acids. Germline lookup yields CDR1 SGHAT and CDR2 FQNNGV. CDR3 sequence (DNA): TGTGCCAGCAGCAATAGCGGTTGGGGAGTAGATACGCAGTATTTT. Protein: CASSNSGWGVDTQYF. Based on the CDR3 plus reference TRBV11-2 and TRBJ2-3, the full variable domain is EAGVAQSPRYKIIEKRQSVAFWCNPISGHATLYWYQQILGQGPKLLIQFQNNGVVDDSQLPKDRFSAERLKGVDSTLKIQPAKLEDSAVYLCASSNSGWGVDTQYFGPGTRLTVL.

The chain joins TRBV6-1 to TRBJ2-3, with D possibly called TRBD1 or TRBD2 (5 bases each). Trimming cost V 5 bases and J 2 bases, with 17 bases left between them. The CDR3 is 16 residues long. CDR1 and CDR2 from the germline V gene are MNHNS and SASEGT. CDR3 sequence reads: CASSPRDRGNTDTQYF. As DNA, the CDR3 is TGTGCCAGCAGTCCCCGGGACCGAGGAAACACAGATACGCAGTATTTT.

This clonotype was observed many times. The chain is built from TRBV11-2 and TRBJ2-5; TRBD2 matches 7 bases. Germline values: CDR1 SGHAT, CDR2 FQNNGV. J lost 5 bases, V lost 4 bases, and 4 bases had no gene match. This CDR3 is 13 amino acids long. The CDR3 protein is CASSSPGGETQYF. DNA of the CDR3: TGTGCCAGCAGCTCCCCGGGAGGCGAGACCCAGTACTTC. Supplemented by reference TRBV11-2 and TRBJ2-5, the full variable domain reads EAGVAQSPRYKIIEKRQSVAFWCNPISGHATLYWYQQILGQGPKLLIQFQNNGVVDDSQLPKDRFSAERLKGVDSTLKIQPAKLEDSAVYLCASSSPGGETQYFGPGTRLLVL.

The chain links TRBV6-1 to TRBJ2-3, with D unresolved. Germline CDR1 is MNHNS and CDR2 is SASEGT. V lost 4 bases, J lost 6 bases, and 17 bases lay in between. The CDR3 loop spans 15 amino acids. The DNA for the CDR3 is TGTGCCAGCAGTGGGGTCTTTGGAAACGACGATACGCAGTATTTT. Its protein product is CASSGVFGNDDTQYF.

The J gene is TRBJ2-1, the V gene TRBV19, with D perhaps matching TRBD2 (6 bases). The CDR3 sequence is 12 residues long. Trimming shortened V by 2 bases and J by 9 bases, and 8 bases separated the two germline ends. Germline V gene sequence: CDR1 LNHDA, CDR2 SQIVND (reference sequence). The CDR3 DNA sequence: TGTGCCAGTAGTATAAGGCGGGGTGAGCAGTTCTTC. It codes for CASSIRRGEQFF. Variable domain in full (rest from reference TRBV19 and TRBJ2-1): DGGITQSPKYLFRKEGQNVTLSCEQNLNHDAMYWYRQDPGQGLRLIYYSQIVNDFQKGDIAEGYSVSREKKESFPLTVTSAQKNPTAFYLCASSIRRGEQFFGPGTRLTVL.

V is TRBV3-1 and J is TRBJ2-7, with 10 nucleotides matching TRBD2. CDR1 and CDR2 (germline): LGHDT, YNNKEL (reference sequence). The CDR3 is made up of 16 amino acids. Trimming took 7 bases from V and 2 from J; bases not matched to a gene: 11. The CDR3 region is CASTHMGLAGAYEQYF. The CDR3 region has the DNA TGTGCCAGCACCCATATGGGGCTAGCGGGAGCCTACGAGCAGTACTTC.

The chain uses TRBV30 and TRBJ2-7, with 10 bases that match TRBD1. Germline values: CDR1 GTSNPN, CDR2 SVGIG (reference sequence). Trimming removed 6 bases from V and 5 bases from J; junction bases left unmatched: 10. The CDR3 loop spans 14 amino acids. This CDR3 is CACSGGDRGNEQYF. The CDR3, as DNA: TGTGCCTGTTCAGGGGGGGACAGGGGTAACGAGCAGTACTTC.

In this sample, this clonotype turned up many times. This chain joins TRBV2 and TRBJ1-5; maybe TRBD1 (5 bases). V lost 4 bases to trimming and J lost 7 bases, with 11 bases between them. Per germline, CDR1 SNHLY and CDR2 FYNNEI. CDR3 length equals 13 residues. CDR3 sequence (DNA): TGTGCCAGCAGTGTAGGGGTAGAACAGCCCCAGCATTTT. Protein product: CASSVGVEQPQHF.

CDR3 sequence reads: CASNLGLAAQTQYF. DNA of the CDR3: TGTGCCAGCAACCTGGGCCTTGCGGCCCAGACCCAGTACTTC. V gene TRBV28 combines with J gene TRBJ2-5; D gene unclear. The CDR3 length is 14 residues. V was trimmed by 7 bases and J by 6 bases, leaving 18 bases between them. Germline loops: CDR1 MDHEN, CDR2 SYDVKM.

This clonotype was seen many times. The J gene is TRBJ2-7, the V gene TRBV28, with 10 bases fitting TRBD1. Per the germline V gene, CDR1 is MDHEN and CDR2 is SYDVKM. V lost 5 bases, J lost 4 bases, and 8 bases stayed unmatched. The CDR3 covers 15 residues. The CDR3 bases are TGTGCCAGCAGTCCTAGGACAGGGGGAGGGTACGAGCAGTACTTC. Residues: CASSPRTGGGYEQYF.

The chain uses TRBV28 and TRBJ2-1; possible D gene TRBD1, 6 bases. Germline lookup yields CDR1 MDHEN and CDR2 SYDVKM. The CDR3 is 15 residues long. Trimming pared 3 bases from V and 10 bases from J, leaving 19 bases between. CDR3 bases: TGTGCCAGCAGTTTCGCGACAGGCGGTCGAGACGAGCAGTTCTTC. Protein sequence: CASSFATGGRDEQFF.

In its sample, this clonotype was seen many times. CDR3 nucleotides: TGTGCCAGCAGCTTAGCAGGGCAGGGGGCTCATTCACCCCTCCACTTT. Its translation: CASSLAGQGAHSPLHF. This chain connects TRBV7-2 to TRBJ1-6; 8 positions match TRBD1. Per the germline V gene, CDR1 is SGHTA and CDR2 is FQGNSA. There are 16 residues in the CDR3. The junction had 6 bases not matched to a gene; V was cut back by 0 bases and J by 8 bases.

The sample holds a few counts of this clonotype. This clone may be a read error of a much larger clone one base away. This chain links TRBV6-2 or TRBV6-3 with TRBJ2-5; no firm D call. This CDR3 is built from 14 residues. The V and J ends lost 5 bases and 2 bases respectively, with 12 bases between them. Germline V gene sequence: CDR1 MNHEY, CDR2 SVGEGT. CDR3 bases: TGTGCCAGCAGTGCCGGACGAGGACAAGAGACCCAGTACTTC. This sequence encodes CASSAGRGQETQYF.

DNA for the CDR3: TGTGCCAGCAGCTTAGAAGGTATAGCGTATAGCAATCAGCCCCAGCATTTT. It yields the protein CASSLEGIAYSNQPQHF. This rearrangement joins TRBV7-2 to TRBJ1-5, with unresolved D. Trimming pared 1 base from V and 0 bases from J, leaving 13 bases between. The CDR3 is made up of 17 amino acids. Germline CDR1 is SGHTA and CDR2 is FQGNSA.